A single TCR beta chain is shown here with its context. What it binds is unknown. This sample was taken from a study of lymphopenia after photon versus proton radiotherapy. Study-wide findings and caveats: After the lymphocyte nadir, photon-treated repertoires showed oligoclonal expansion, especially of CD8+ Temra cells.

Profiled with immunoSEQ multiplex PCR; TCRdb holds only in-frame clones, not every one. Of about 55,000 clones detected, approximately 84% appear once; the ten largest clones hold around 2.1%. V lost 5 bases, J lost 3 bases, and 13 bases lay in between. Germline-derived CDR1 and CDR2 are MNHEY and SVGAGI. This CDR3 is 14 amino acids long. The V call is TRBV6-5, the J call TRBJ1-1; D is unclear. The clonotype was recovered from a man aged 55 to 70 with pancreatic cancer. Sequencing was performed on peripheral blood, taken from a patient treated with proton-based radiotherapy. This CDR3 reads CASSHSTQDTEAFF. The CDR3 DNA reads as TGTGCCAGCAGTCATTCGACGCAAGACACTGAAGCTTTCTTT.